Below, 16 T cell receptor beta chains from the same sample are listed, as sequenced in a study of PD-L1 blockade in urothelial cancer. The time point: peripheral blood 6 weeks after treatment start. Generated by immunoSEQ multiplex PCR, the TCRdb table keeps only in-frame clones and is missing some. Of about 120,000 clones in the sample, 85% to 90% were seen once. The sample here was PBMCs, taken around atezolizumab (anti-PD-L1) treatment. The receptors originated from a man in his sixties with urothelial cancer.

The CDR3 is CASTRLGLMNEQFF. The CDR3 DNA reads TGTGCCAGCACGCGACTCGGACTGATGAATGAGCAGTTCTTC. This sequence joins TRBV27 and TRBJ2-1; a weak D match, TRBD2 (5 bases). The CDR3 spans 14 residues. CDR1 and CDR2 from the germline V gene are MNHEY and SMNVEV (reference sequence). The V gene lost 7 bases and the J gene lost 7 bases, with 17 bases spanning the gap.

The genes are TRBV5-1 and TRBJ2-7; 8 bases map to TRBD2. The CDR3 is made up of 16 amino acids. Germline values: CDR1 SGHRS, CDR2 YFSETQ. With V trimmed by 3 bases and J by 1 base, 9 bases remained unmatched. The CDR3 coding sequence is TGCGCCAGCAGCTCCCTAAGCGGGAGTAGGTCCTACGAGCAGTACTTC. Its protein is CASSSLSGSRSYEQYF.

V is TRBV5-1 and J is TRBJ2-3; D is perhaps TRBD2 (6 bases). Germline V gene lookup returns CDR1 SGHRS and CDR2 YFSETQ. V was shortened by 5 bases and J by 4 bases, with 14 bases between the two germline ends. This CDR3 is built from 14 residues. CDR3 nucleotide sequence: TGCGCCAGCAGGAGGGACCCGGGGGCAGATACGCAGTATTTT. Translating it yields CASRRDPGADTQYF.

This clone has just a few counts. This chain uses TRBV27 with TRBJ1-2, with 7 bases that match TRBD1. The CDR3 consists of 15 residues. The V segment lost 6 bases and the J segment 9 bases; nucleotides outside the gene matches: 16. The V gene's germline CDR1 is MNHEY and CDR2 SMNVEV (reference sequence). The CDR3 loop is CASSRRQGGRGSYTF. The CDR3 nucleotides read TGTGCCAGCAGCCGAAGACAGGGAGGTCGTGGTAGCTACACCTTC.

V is TRBV9 and J is TRBJ2-7, with 7 positions matching TRBD2. The CDR3 consists of 15 residues. Trimming took 4 bases from V and 2 from J; bases not matched to a gene: 9. Germline lookup yields CDR1 SGDLS and CDR2 YYNGEE. The CDR3 protein is CASSPWVAGAYEQYF. Here the CDR3 DNA reads TGTGCCAGCAGCCCGTGGGTGGCGGGGGCCTACGAGCAGTACTTC.

The V and J genes are TRBV21-1 and TRBJ2-7; the table's D call, TRBD1, has no DNA check behind it. TRBV21-1 is a pseudogene locus. The CDR3 length is 15 residues. CDR3 coding DNA: TGTGCCAGCACCCGGCGGCAGGGGCGAGTCTACGAGCAGTACTTC. Translated, it gives CASTRRQGRVYEQYF.

This chain links TRBV30 with TRBJ1-2, with D unresolved. This CDR3 has 14 amino acids. V lost 0 bases and J 4 bases, leaving 12 bases between the germline ends. The germline V gene has CDR1 GTSNPN and CDR2 SVGIG (reference sequence). Here the CDR3 DNA reads TGTGCCTGGAGTGTACTACGGGGAAGCTATGGCTACACCTTC. The encoded protein is CAWSVLRGSYGYTF.

This rearrangement joins TRBV5-1 to TRBJ2-7, with 7 bases identical to TRBD2. The CDR3 spans 14 residues. V shed 0 bases, J shed 3 bases, and the junction held 3 bases outside the gene matches. CDR1 and CDR2 (germline): SGHRS, YFSETQ. CDR3 coding DNA: TGCGCCAGCAGCTTGGGGGACTATTTCTACGAGCAGTACTTC. Its protein is CASSLGDYFYEQYF.

The V and J genes are TRBV10-1 and TRBJ2-3; a possible D gene is TRBD2 (6 bases). Germline V lookup: CDR1 WNHNN, CDR2 SYGVQD (reference sequence). The germline V and J ends were trimmed by 9 bases and 1 base, with 11 bases remaining between them. The CDR3 runs 13 residues. This CDR3 is CASQSSGTDTQYF. For the CDR3, the DNA is TGCGCCAGTCAGTCTAGCGGCACAGATACGCAGTATTTT.

Worth noting for this clone: Other DNA sequences in this specimen translate into the identical CDR3. The gene calls are TRBV9 and TRBJ2-1, with D uncertain. This CDR3 has 15 amino acids. Germline CDR1 is SGDLS and CDR2 is YYNGEE. V gave up 0 bases and J gave up 0 bases, with 7 bases separating them. The CDR3 bases are TGTGCCAGCAGCGTAGGCGAAAGCTCCTACAATGAGCAGTTCTTC. It translates to CASSVGESSYNEQFF.

The V call is TRBV9, the J call TRBJ2-7; 8 bases align to TRBD2. The V segment lost 3 bases and the J segment 2 bases; nucleotides outside the gene matches: 1. The CDR3 spans 13 residues. Germline V gene lookup returns CDR1 SGDLS and CDR2 YYNGEE. The CDR3, as DNA: TGTGCCAGCAGCGCGACTAGCGCCTACGAGCAGTACTTC. Translation gives CASSATSAYEQYF.

In nucleotides, the CDR3 is TGTGCCAGTATAAGACAAGACACCGGGGAGCTGTTTTTT. Its translation: CASIRQDTGELFF. The rearrangement uses TRBV19 and TRBJ2-2; D uncertain. Germline V CDR1 and CDR2: LNHDA, SQIVND (reference sequence). This CDR3 is built from 13 residues. The V end was cut by 7 bases, the J end by 3 bases, with 9 bases between.

The genes are TRBV21-1 and TRBJ2-3; the table calls TRBD1, which could not be checked here. TRBV21-1 is described as a pseudogene. The length of the CDR3 is 18 residues. CDR3 amino acids: CASSTLPGQGSITDTQYF. The CDR3 DNA follows: TGTGCCAGCAGCACACTTCCGGGACAGGGGTCGATCACAGATACGCAGTATTTT.

The V call is TRBV5-1, the J call TRBJ2-6, with a weak D call TRBD1 (6 bases). Trimming removed 3 bases at V and 4 bases at J, with 14 bases between. Germline CDR1 SGHRS, CDR2 YFSETQ. CDR3 size: 16 residues. The chain's CDR3 is CASSSLTGSGANVLTF. The CDR3 bases are TGCGCCAGCAGCTCGTTAACAGGGTCCGGGGCCAACGTCCTGACTTTC.

The gene calls are TRBV6-5 and TRBJ2-3, with D perhaps TRBD2 (6 bases). The germline V gene has CDR1 MNHEY and CDR2 SVGAGI. Trimming took off 6 bases at V and 2 bases at J, with 15 bases between the two ends. This CDR3 is 15 amino acids long. The CDR3 protein is CASSTRGLYTDTQYF. The CDR3 DNA follows: TGTGCCAGCAGCACTCGGGGACTCTACACAGATACGCAGTATTTT.

The genes are TRBV18 and TRBJ2-5; 10 positions agree with TRBD2. The junction had 6 bases not matched to a gene; V was cut back by 6 bases and J by 5 bases. The CDR3 has 14 residues. Germline loops: CDR1 KGHSH, CDR2 LQKENI. The CDR3 reads CASSPTSGAETQYF. CDR3 DNA sequence: TGTGCCAGCTCCCCAACTAGCGGGGCTGAGACCCAGTACTTC.